This T cell receptor (beta chain) was sequenced during a study of cytomegalovirus exposure and HLA in healthy donors (dated by TCRdb to 2017 to 2019). A note on the overall study: According to a later analysis, one platform produced both the roughly 120 validation repertoires and the 670 or so repertoires of the first cohort. The study aimed to test whether cataloging public T cell receptors could reveal signatures of past pathogen exposure. Along with the roughly 710-subject first cohort, a separate validation cohort of 120 different subjects was used. To predict cytomegalovirus infection status, the study combined high-throughput TCR immunosequencing, statistical association of individual TCRs with disease status, and machine learning.

As to this clone: What this receptor recognizes is not known. Base-call qualities are not available, and no considerably larger clone is one nucleotide away.

For this chain, trimming is 6 bases at the V end and 6 bases at the J end, and the number of junction bases without a gene match is 14. Reading the germline V gene gives CDR1 MDHEN and CDR2 SYDVKM. The CDR3 starts with the cysteine, ends with the phenylalanine, and has 17 residues. Only the CDR3 portion is preserved as DNA: 51 bases, with reading frame beginning at the first base. Libraries were prepared through the immunoSEQ multiplex PCR assay. As for the authors' bioinformatics: A statistical classification framework was built for diagnosing cytomegalovirus status from the catalog of TCR beta chain sequences. TCRdb carries this immuneACCESS record with in-frame sequences only. Its versions omit some clonotypes, under half of them owing to an unresolved V gene in the studies checked, with the rest unexplained. The DNA gave D and trimming, while V, J and clone size come from that table. Counted in this sample were some 260,000 clones; 90% of them appeared once. Around 3.3% of the sample belongs to the ten largest clones.

Separate from the approximately 670-subject first cohort, the validation cohort of roughly 120 subjects was the group to which the donors belonged. Findings and caveats that apply to the study as a whole: In vitro tests confirmed that three of the cytomegalovirus-associated TCR beta chains recognize cytomegalovirus antigens. It was suggested by the authors that the approach could potentially be generalized to other disease states and immunological phenotypes. The study gave a list of 150 to 200 TCR beta chains associated with cytomegalovirus. Most TCR sequences were seen in very few donors, while some public TCRs were found in many individuals. In a later analysis, TCRs clustered in the first cohort were found to also tend to co-occur in the approximately 120 validation repertoires, with approximately 95% of cluster scores above 0. Cytomegalovirus status was reported to be diagnosed by the classifier with high specificity and sensitivity in both the original and validation cohorts. The validation cohort had no HLA typing available for a later analysis, so co-occurrence within that cohort was assessed over all 120 or so repertoires.

This sequence originates from a woman in her 30s in good health and CMV-seronegative. The chain is encoded by TRBV28 joined to TRBJ2-2; a stretch of 9 junction bases matches TRBD2. Sequenced sample: PBMCs. DNA sequence: TGTGCCAGCAGCCTTAGGGGTAGCGGGAGACGCCCCGGGGAGCTGTTTTTT. This codes for CASSLRGSGRRPGELFF. Here the CDR3 is joined to the reference TRBV28 and TRBJ2-2 genes, and the full variable domain is: DVKVTQSSRYLVKRTGEKVFLECVQDMDHENMFWYRQDPGLGLRLIYFSYDVKMKEKGDIPEGYSVSREKKERFSLILESASTNQTSMYLCASSLRGSGRRPGELFFGEGSRLTVL.